Presented here are 14 T cell receptor beta chains from one specimen sequenced in a study of Ad26.COV2.S vaccination and SARS-CoV-2 variants. Assay used: immunoSEQ multiplex PCR; TCRdb lists only in-frame clones, some missing. The repertoire holds 180,000 or so clones, with approximately 88% as singletons. The material was peripheral blood, obtained after recovery from COVID-19. These receptors all stem from a human donor who had recovered from COVID-19.

The chain joins TRBV24-1 to TRBJ2-1; a possible D gene is TRBD1 (6 bases). The CDR3 is made up of 12 amino acids. Trimming took off 7 bases at V and 9 bases at J, with 12 bases between the two ends. CDR1 and CDR2 (germline): KGHDR, SFDVKD. The CDR3 nucleotides are TGTGCCACCAGAACAGGGTCGAGTGAGCAGTTCTTC. Residues: CATRTGSSEQFF.

The V and J genes are TRBV7-9 and TRBJ2-7; D possibly corresponds to TRBD2 (5 bases). CDR1 and CDR2 from the germline V gene are SEHNR and FQNEAQ (reference sequence). Trimming shortened V by 6 bases and J by 0 bases, and 6 bases separated the two germline ends. The CDR3 spans 12 residues. This CDR3 is CASRDFSYEQYF. CDR3 DNA sequence: TGTGCCAGCAGGGACTTCTCCTACGAGCAGTACTTC.

The CDR3 nucleotides read TGTGCCAGCAGCCAAGTTGGGAGCGGGGGAGACGGGGGAGACTATGGCTACACCTTC. This gives the protein CASSQVGSGGDGGDYGYTF. The chain carries TRBV3-1 (or the pseudogene TRBV3-2) and TRBJ1-2; tentative D call: TRBD1 (5 bases). There are 19 residues in the CDR3. Trimming removed 1 base at V and 3 bases at J, with 24 bases between. Per the germline V gene, CDR1 is LGHDT and CDR2 is YNNKEL (reference sequence).

The chain is built from TRBV5-6 and TRBJ1-5, with D unresolved. Germline V lookup: CDR1 SGHDT, CDR2 YYEEEE. V was clipped by 4 bases and J by 0 bases, with 5 bases between them. The CDR3 runs to 13 residues. This CDR3 is CASSRYSNQPQHF. The CDR3, as DNA: TGTGCCAGCAGCCGGTATAGCAATCAGCCCCAGCATTTT.

The chain combines TRBV19 with TRBJ2-1; D is possibly TRBD2 (7 bases). This CDR3 region has 17 residues. V was clipped by 3 bases and J by 8 bases, with 23 bases between them. The germline gives CDR1 LNHDA, CDR2 SQIVND (reference sequence). CDR3 DNA: TGTGCCAGTAGTATTGGTACAGGGCGGGGGAAAGTCGATGAGCAGTTCTTC. Translation gives CASSIGTGRGKVDEQFF. The full variable domain, in which reference TRBV19 and TRBJ2-1 provide the parts outside the CDR3, is DGGITQSPKYLFRKEGQNVTLSCEQNLNHDAMYWYRQDPGQGLRLIYYSQIVNDFQKGDIAEGYSVSREKKESFPLTVTSAQKNPTAFYLCASSIGTGRGKVDEQFFGPGTRLTVL.

The chain joins TRBV7-3 to TRBJ2-2, with 7 bases that match TRBD2. This CDR3 spans 15 amino acids. Germline V gene data show CDR1 as SGHTA and CDR2 as FQGTGA. The V gene end was trimmed by 2 bases and the J gene end by 1 base; junction bases not matched to a gene: 1. CDR3 protein: CASSLSGGNTGELFF. CDR3 nucleotides: TGTGCCAGCAGCTTATCGGGGGGGAACACCGGGGAGCTGTTTTTT.

The CDR3: CASSLGGHINQPQHF. CDR3 coding DNA: TGTGCCAGCAGCTTAGGAGGACATATTAATCAGCCCCAGCATTTT. The V and J genes are TRBV7-9 and TRBJ1-5; D may be TRBD1 (5 bases). This CDR3 region has 15 residues. Germline V gene sequence: CDR1 SEHNR, CDR2 FQNEAQ (reference sequence). V lost 1 base and J lost 4, with 11 bases in between.

The V gene is TRBV2, the J gene TRBJ1-1; D not resolved. This CDR3 region has 14 residues. V lost 2 bases to trimming and J lost 2 bases, with 9 bases between them. CDR1 is SNHLY, CDR2 FYNNEI, per germline. CDR3 nucleotide sequence: TGTGCCAGCAGTGAAAGACTCGGTAACACTGAAGCTTTCTTT. Translated, it gives CASSERLGNTEAFF.

The chain uses TRBV5-5 and TRBJ2-7; 9 bases map to TRBD1. Germline CDR1 and CDR2: SGHKS and YYEKEE (reference sequence). The CDR3 sequence is 13 residues long. The V segment lost 2 bases and the J segment 7 bases; nucleotides outside the gene matches: 4. CDR3 nucleotide sequence: TGTGCCAGCAGCTTACAGGGGGCGAGAGAGCAGTACTTC. This translates into CASSLQGAREQYF.

This sequence joins TRBV9 and TRBJ2-6, with D unresolved. There are 19 residues in the CDR3. Trimming stripped 0 bases from V and 0 bases from J, with 16 bases between. Looked up from germline, CDR1 is SGDLS and CDR2 is YYNGEE. The CDR3 region is CASSVDPSAEGSGANVLTF. CDR3 nucleotides: TGTGCCAGCAGCGTAGACCCCTCTGCAGAAGGCTCTGGGGCCAACGTCCTGACTTTC.

The chain carries TRBV23-1 and TRBJ2-4; a weak D match, TRBD2 (7 bases). TRBV23-1 is marked as an open reading frame, function uncertain. The CDR3 contains 17 residues. The V end lost 2 bases, the J end lost 0 bases, and 14 bases lay between the germline ends. The CDR3 is CASSQGRGGLAKNIQYF. In DNA, the CDR3 is TGCGCCAGCAGTCAAGGGAGGGGGGGGTTAGCCAAAAACATTCAGTACTTC.

This clone was observed a single time. The V and J genes are TRBV5-1 and TRBJ1-2; unclear D gene. The germline V and J ends were trimmed by 4 bases and 0 bases, with 7 bases remaining between them. The germline V gene encodes CDR1 SGHRS and CDR2 YFSETQ. The CDR3 extends over 13 amino acids. The CDR3 reads CASSGFSNYGYTF. In DNA form, the CDR3 reads TGCGCCAGCAGCGGGTTTTCTAACTATGGCTACACCTTC.

The V and J genes are TRBV10-3 and TRBJ2-1; D possibly corresponds to TRBD1 (6 bases). Germline CDR1 ENHRY, CDR2 SYGVKD. Between the trimmed V and J ends, which lost 6 bases and 10 bases, there was a span of 16 bases. CDR3 length: 13 amino acids. DNA for the CDR3: TGTGCCATCAGAGGTCGCGGTAGGGGGGAGCAGTTCTTC. It is translated as CAIRGRGRGEQFF.

The chain combines TRBV4-1 with TRBJ2-1; tentative D call: TRBD1 (7 bases). The CDR3 sequence is 16 residues long. Deletions cut 6 bases from V and 5 bases from J, with 20 bases between. Germline CDR1 MGHRA, CDR2 YSYEKL. The CDR3 protein is CASSHFQGGPNNEQFF. The DNA of the CDR3 is TGCGCCAGCAGTCATTTTCAGGGGGGCCCTAACAATGAGCAGTTCTTC.